What follows are 12 T cell receptor beta chains derived from one specimen sequenced in a study of T cell repertoires in cytomegalovirus infection. TCRdb processed the reads anew with MiXCR; each CDR3 protein has one entry. This sample has under 600,000 distinct CDR3 sequences; approximately 16% occur once, and the top ten carry more than 20%. The sequenced sample consisted of CD8+ T cells from PBMCs. Every receptor here comes from a human donor in good health (CMV status not recorded). Some clones in this sample may be carry-over from other donors' samples.

This clonotype was observed many times. The chain combines TRBV7-6 with TRBJ1-1; weak D call: TRBD1 (6 bases). V lost 6 bases, J lost 7 bases, and 15 bases lay in between. CDR1 and CDR2 (germline): SGHVS, FNYEAQ. The CDR3 is 13 residues long. In nucleotides, the CDR3 is TGTGCCAGCAGTTTACAGGGTTATAGTGAAGCTTTCTTT. This encodes CASSLQGYSEAFF.

The chain employs TRBV9 and TRBJ2-1, with D tentatively TRBD1 or TRBD2 (5 bases each). The CDR3 is made up of 15 amino acids. V gave up 4 bases and J gave up 6 bases, with 17 bases separating them. Germline CDR1 is SGDLS and CDR2 is YYNGEE. In nucleotides, the CDR3 is TGTGCCAGCAGCCCTCGGGACGCTGCAATCAATGAGCAGTTCTTC. Protein: CASSPRDAAINEQFF.

This clonotype was counted at least ten times. The rearrangement links TRBV12-3 or TRBV12-4 to TRBJ2-4; D unclear. The CDR3 is made up of 12 amino acids. Trimming removed 5 bases from V and 2 bases from J, with 4 bases in between. The CDR3 spells CASSPTKNIQYF. The CDR3 region has the DNA TGTGCCAGCAGTCCCACCAAAAACATTCAGTACTTC.

This clonotype appeared many times. The chain carries TRBV14 and TRBJ2-7; D is ambiguous. CDR1 and CDR2 (germline): SGHDN, FVKESK. The ends were cut back, 0 bases at V and 3 bases at J, with 6 bases in the middle. The CDR3 contains 13 residues. The CDR3 coding sequence is TGTGCCAGCAGCCAAGATCGATTCTACGAGCAGTACTTC. Amino acid sequence: CASSQDRFYEQYF.

V and J are TRBV20-1 and TRBJ2-7; D possibly corresponds to TRBD1 (5 bases). There are 14 residues in the CDR3. Per germline, CDR1 DFQATT and CDR2 SNEGSKA (reference sequence). Trimming removed 4 bases at V and 2 bases at J, with 15 bases between. The DNA of the CDR3 is TGCAGTGCTACCCTGCAGGGCTCTACCTACGAGCAGTACTTC. Translated: CSATLQGSTYEQYF.

Points on this clonotype: This may arise from a read error, as a much more abundant clone is one base away. The genes are TRBV7-8 and TRBJ2-7; the D is unclear. V lost 1 base to trimming and J lost 0 bases, with 10 bases between them. Germline V gene sequence: CDR1 SGHVS, CDR2 FQNEAQ. The CDR3 has 15 residues. CDR3 nucleotide sequence: TGTGCCAGCAGCTTAGAGGCAAGGCTCTCCTACGAGCAGTACTTC. Protein product: CASSLEARLSYEQYF.

J is TRBJ1-2 and V is TRBV27; tentatively, D is TRBD1 (5 bases). The V gene lost 0 bases and the J gene lost 3 bases, with 8 bases spanning the gap. The CDR3 is made up of 14 amino acids. Germline V gene sequence: CDR1 MNHEY, CDR2 SMNVEV (reference sequence). The CDR3 reads CASSLSWGDYGYTF. Written as DNA, the CDR3 is TGTGCCAGCAGTTTATCGTGGGGGGACTATGGCTACACCTTC.

This clonotype showed up just a few times. This chain joins TRBV4-1 and TRBJ2-7; possibly TRBD2 for D (6 bases). V lost 0 bases to trimming and J lost 3 bases, with 12 bases between them. Germline CDR1 and CDR2: MGHRA and YSYEKL. The CDR3 has 15 amino acids. CDR3 sequence: CASSQESGTDYEQYF. CDR3 in DNA: TGCGCCAGCAGCCAAGAGTCTGGGACTGACTACGAGCAGTACTTC.

This clonotype was counted only a few times. The V and J genes are TRBV4-1 and TRBJ2-1; 9 bases are a match to TRBD2. CDR3 length equals 17 residues. The germline gives CDR1 MGHRA, CDR2 YSYEKL. The ends lost 0 bases at V and 7 bases at J; junction bases unmatched: 10. The CDR3 nucleotides are TGCGCCAGCAGCCAAGAAGGGGCAGCGGGAGGTTTTAATGAGCAGTTCTTC. Encoded protein: CASSQEGAAGGFNEQFF.

This clonotype was detected ten times or more. DNA for the CDR3: TGTGCCAGCAGCCCTAGGACAGGGGCGCGGTCTGGGGCCAACGTCCTGACTTTC. Protein: CASSPRTGARSGANVLTF. V and J are TRBV7-9 and TRBJ2-6; 9 nucleotides line up with TRBD1. Germline CDR1 SEHNR, CDR2 FQNEAQ (reference sequence). The CDR3 is 18 residues long. V dropped 5 bases and J dropped 1; count of bases not matched to a gene: 9.

This clonotype was seen more than once but under ten times. This chain joins TRBV12-3 or TRBV12-4 and TRBJ1-1; TRBD1 might be the D (6 bases). V was cut by 6 bases and J by 4 bases, with 18 bases left in between. The CDR3 runs to 15 residues. The CDR3 is CASSPGWSGATEAFF. CDR3 coding DNA: TGTGCCAGCAGCCCGGGGTGGTCAGGGGCCACTGAAGCTTTCTTT.

This clonotype appeared many times. V gene TRBV19 combines with J gene TRBJ2-1; TRBD1 matches 11 bases. J was trimmed by 7 bases and V by 2 bases; bases with no gene match: 4. CDR3 length: 15 amino acids. Per the germline V gene, CDR1 is LNHDA and CDR2 is SQIVND (reference sequence). The CDR3 nucleotides read TGTGCCAGTAGTATACTGGACAGGGGGCGAAATGAGCAGTTCTTC. Its translation is CASSILDRGRNEQFF.